What follows are 5 T cell receptor beta chains derived from one specimen sequenced in a study of beta chain features in type 1 diabetes. No cognate antigen is known for these TCRs. Every bit of the isolated RNA underwent reverse transcription, so sequencing read expressed TCRB transcripts. Profiled with immunoSEQ multiplex PCR; TCRdb holds only in-frame clones, not every one. The sample contains around 650,000 clones, approximately 13% of which appear only once. Whole-study results and caveats: Moderately but significantly shorter TCRB CDR3s were found in Type 1 diabetes patients in all four CD4+ subsets.

The source material was naive CD4+ T cells from blood. These receptors were collected from a man aged 25 to 45 with type 1 diabetes.

This clone was seen a few times. The chain is built from TRBV20-1 and TRBJ2-1; D ambiguous. V lost 6 bases and J 12 bases, leaving 15 bases between the germline ends. This CDR3 has 11 residues. Germline V CDR1 and CDR2: DFQATT, SNEGSKA (reference sequence). CDR3 sequence: CSALLGARQFF. Written as DNA, the CDR3 is TGCAGTGCCTTGCTCGGCGCCAGGCAGTTCTTC.

This clone was seen more than once but under ten times. The rearrangement joins TRBV6-5 to TRBJ2-2, with D unclear. The germline V gene encodes CDR1 MNHEY and CDR2 SVGAGI. Between the trimmed V and J ends, which lost 7 bases and 6 bases, there was a span of 12 bases. The CDR3 totals 13 residues. CDR3 bases: TGTGCCAGCAACCCCTTCTTCCCCGGGGAGCTGTTTTTT. It encodes CASNPFFPGELFF.

This clone was observed a few times. This chain connects TRBV9 to TRBJ2-3, with TRBD2 as a possible D gene (6 bases). Germline CDR1 is SGDLS and CDR2 is YYNGEE. There are 16 residues in the CDR3. Trimming cost V 4 bases and J 6 bases, with 21 bases left between them. The CDR3, as DNA: TGTGCCAGCAGCCCCCAACTAGTGGGGGGATCCGATACGCAGTATTTT. It codes for CASSPQLVGGSDTQYF.

The chain carries TRBV7-9 and TRBJ1-6; weak D call: TRBD1 (5 bases). CDR3 length: 15 amino acids. V was shortened by 0 bases and J by 9 bases, with 12 bases between the two germline ends. In germline, CDR1 is SEHNR, CDR2 FQNEAQ (reference sequence). The CDR3 region is CASSLARGYFSPLHF. CDR3 sequence (DNA): TGTGCCAGCAGCTTAGCTCGGGGGTATTTTTCACCCCTCCACTTT.

The genes are TRBV11-3 and TRBJ1-2; 7 bases fit TRBD1. Germline loops: CDR1 SGHNT, CDR2 YENEEA. V trimming: 5 bases; J trimming: 5 bases; junction bases outside the gene matches: 11. This CDR3 is 15 amino acids long. CDR3 coding DNA: TGTGCCAGCAGCCCCCGTGGGACAGATGCATATGGCTACACCTTC. Protein product: CASSPRGTDAYGYTF.